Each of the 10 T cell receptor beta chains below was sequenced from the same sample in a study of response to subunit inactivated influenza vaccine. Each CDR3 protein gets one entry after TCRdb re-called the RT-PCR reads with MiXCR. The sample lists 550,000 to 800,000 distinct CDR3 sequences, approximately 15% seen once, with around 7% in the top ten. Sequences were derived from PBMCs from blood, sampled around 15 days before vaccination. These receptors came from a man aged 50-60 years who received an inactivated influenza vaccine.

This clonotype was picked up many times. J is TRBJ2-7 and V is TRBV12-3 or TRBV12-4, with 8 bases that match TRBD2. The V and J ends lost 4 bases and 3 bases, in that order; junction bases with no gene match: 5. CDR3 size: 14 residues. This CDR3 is CASSWGLGNYEQYF. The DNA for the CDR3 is TGTGCCAGCAGTTGGGGACTAGGAAACTACGAGCAGTACTTC.

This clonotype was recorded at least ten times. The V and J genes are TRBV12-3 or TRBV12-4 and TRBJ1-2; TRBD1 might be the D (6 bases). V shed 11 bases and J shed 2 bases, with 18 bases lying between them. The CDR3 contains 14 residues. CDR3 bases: TGTGCCTGCCGAGCCGACAGGACAAACTATGGCTACACCTTC. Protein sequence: CACRADRTNYGYTF.

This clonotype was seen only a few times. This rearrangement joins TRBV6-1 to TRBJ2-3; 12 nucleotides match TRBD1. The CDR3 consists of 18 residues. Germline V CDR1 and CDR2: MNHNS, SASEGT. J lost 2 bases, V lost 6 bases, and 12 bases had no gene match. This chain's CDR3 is CASSPRGQGARATDTQYF. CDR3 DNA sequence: TGTGCCAGCAGCCCAAGGGGACAGGGGGCGCGTGCCACAGATACGCAGTATTTT.

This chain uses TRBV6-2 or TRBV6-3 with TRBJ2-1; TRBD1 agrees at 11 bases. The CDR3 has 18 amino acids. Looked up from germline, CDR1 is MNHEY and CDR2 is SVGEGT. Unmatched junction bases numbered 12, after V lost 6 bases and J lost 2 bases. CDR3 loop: CASRTGTGGFKAYNEQFF. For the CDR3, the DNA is TGTGCCAGCAGGACCGGGACAGGGGGATTTAAGGCCTACAATGAGCAGTTCTTC.

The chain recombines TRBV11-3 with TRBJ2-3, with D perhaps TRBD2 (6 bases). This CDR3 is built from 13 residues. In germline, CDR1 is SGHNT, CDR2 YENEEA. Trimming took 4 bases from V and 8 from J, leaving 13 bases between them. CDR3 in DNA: TGTGCCAGCAGCTCATCGGGGGTGGGTACGCAGTATTTT. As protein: CASSSSGVGTQYF.

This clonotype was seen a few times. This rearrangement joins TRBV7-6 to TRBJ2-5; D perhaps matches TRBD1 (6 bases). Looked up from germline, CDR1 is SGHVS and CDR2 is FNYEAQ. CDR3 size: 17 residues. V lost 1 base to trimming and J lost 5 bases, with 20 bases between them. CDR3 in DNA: TGTGCCAGCAGCTTAGGGGGCCAGGGGAGTTTTCTGGAGACCCAGTACTTC. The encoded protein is CASSLGGQGSFLETQYF.

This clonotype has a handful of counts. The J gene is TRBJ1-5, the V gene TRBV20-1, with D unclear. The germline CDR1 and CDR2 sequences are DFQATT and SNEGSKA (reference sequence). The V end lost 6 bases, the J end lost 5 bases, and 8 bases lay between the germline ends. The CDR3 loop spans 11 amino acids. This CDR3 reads CSALRDQPQHF. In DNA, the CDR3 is TGCAGTGCGTTACGAGATCAGCCCCAGCATTTT.

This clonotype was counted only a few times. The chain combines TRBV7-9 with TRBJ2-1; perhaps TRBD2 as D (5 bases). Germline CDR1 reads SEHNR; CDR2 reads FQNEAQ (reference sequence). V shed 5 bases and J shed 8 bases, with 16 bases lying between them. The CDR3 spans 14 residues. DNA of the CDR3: TGTGCCAGCAGCGAGAGCGGCTTTGTGGATGAGCAGTTCTTC. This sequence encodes CASSESGFVDEQFF.

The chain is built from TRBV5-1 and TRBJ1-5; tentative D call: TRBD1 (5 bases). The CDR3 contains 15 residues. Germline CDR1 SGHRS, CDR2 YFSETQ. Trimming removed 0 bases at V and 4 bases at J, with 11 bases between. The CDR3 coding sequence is TGCGCCAGCAGCTTGGTGGGGGGGGTGAATCAGCCCCAGCATTTT. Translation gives CASSLVGGVNQPQHF.

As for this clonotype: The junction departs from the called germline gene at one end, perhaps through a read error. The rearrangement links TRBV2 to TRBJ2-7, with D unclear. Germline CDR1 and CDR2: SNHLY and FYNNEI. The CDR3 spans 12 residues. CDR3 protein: CASSRIDGEQHF. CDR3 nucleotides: TGTGCCAGCAGTCGCATAGACGGCGAGCAGCACTTC.